The sequence of this T cell receptor (beta chain) was determined in a study of T cell responses to AZD1222 COVID-19 vaccine (dated by TCRdb to the early 2020s). About the full investigation: AZD1222 recipients given second doses at about 4 weeks or at about 12 weeks were pooled, since spike-specific TCR depth and breadth were not found to differ between the two schedules. TCR sequencing covered more than 230 trial participants: around 210 given two doses of AZD1222 and approximately 26 given two doses of MenACWY control vaccine. Enrollment into the trials was organized by age into subgroups of 18-55, 56-69 and 70-plus years, and those subgroups contained around 150, 28 and 57 TCR-sequenced participants, respectively.

Worth noting for this clone: Which antigen it targets is not known. No quality values exist for individual bases; no much larger clone is one base distant.

The CDR3 regions of human TCRbeta chains were analyzed by immunosequencing. The authors' analysis ran thus. TCRs in the repertoires were matched against a reference library of SARS-CoV-2-specific TCRs that had been generated with the MIRA antigen-specificity platform. Breadth was defined as the fraction of unique TCRs that were SARS-CoV-2-associated, and depth was defined as the fraction of total T cells that were SARS-CoV-2-associated. Each spike-specific TCR was assigned to its reactive spike region and to a CD4 or CD8 class using the MIRA data. Log10-transformed breadth and depth values were compared by one-way ANOVA with Sidak's multiple comparisons tests. TCRdb's version of the immuneACCESS table is confined to in-frame rearrangements and falls short of the full clone set. An unresolved V gene accounts for under half of the shortfall where checked; the remainder is of unknown origin. V and J calls and clone size are those listed in that table; D and trimming were worked out from the DNA. This sample is represented by 120,000 or so clones; over 75% of them were singletons. The ten largest account for approximately 5% of the sample.

From the germline V gene (reference sequence), CDR1 is SEHNR and CDR2 is FQNEAQ. After removal of 2 bases from V and 2 bases from J, the junction retains 3 bases not matched to a gene. The CDR3 measures 16 amino acids from cysteine to phenylalanine. The kept DNA is CDR3 alone, 48 bases in frame from the first base. Broader findings and caveats from the paper: No day 14 peak-response samples were available, so repertoires were characterized only after the peak T cell response. Conclusions about previously exposed vaccinees are limited because only five to seven AZD1222 recipients were SARS-CoV-2 seropositive at baseline. The whole spike protein was spanned by vaccine-associated CD4 TCRs, and dominant responses were seen in regions 160-218 and 743-854. In the small 56-69-year group, the increase in depth fell short of significance, most likely because of low power. Epitopes outside the regions mutated in the B.1.351 and B.1.1.7 variants were reportedly recognized by nearly half of the unique spike-specific TCRs. After two AZD1222 doses, spike-specific TCR breadth and depth were significantly higher than at day 0 and than in MenACWY recipients. Participants were mostly white British, with more females than males. The authors suggested clonal diversity may have been underestimated.

The label giving this sample's time point can be read as: baseline before first vaccination. Vaccinee samples were obtained from the UK trials COV001 and COV002, which included a single-blind randomized controlled phase 2/3 trial of AZD1222 (ChAdOx1 nCoV-19) in healthy adults. For TCRbeta chain sequencing, PBMC samples were collected from trial participants at day 0 and at day 28 after the second dose. This specimen was peripheral blood, taken on day 0 of AZD1222 vaccination. This receptor was taken from an adult in good health. Rearrangement joined TRBV7-9 to TRBJ2-2, and TRBD2 aligns with 9 junction nucleotides. The bases read TGTGCCAGCAGCTTATCTAGCGGGACTAACACCGGGGAGCTGTTTTTT. It translates to CASSLSSGTNTGELFF. Joined to the reference TRBV7-9 and TRBJ2-2 proteins, this CDR3 gives the full variable domain: DTGVSQNPRHKITKRGQNVTFRCDPISEHNRLYWYRQTLGQGPEFLTYFQNEAQLEKSRLLSDRFSAERPKGSFSTLEIQRTEQGDSAMYLCASSLSSGTNTGELFFGEGSRLTVL.